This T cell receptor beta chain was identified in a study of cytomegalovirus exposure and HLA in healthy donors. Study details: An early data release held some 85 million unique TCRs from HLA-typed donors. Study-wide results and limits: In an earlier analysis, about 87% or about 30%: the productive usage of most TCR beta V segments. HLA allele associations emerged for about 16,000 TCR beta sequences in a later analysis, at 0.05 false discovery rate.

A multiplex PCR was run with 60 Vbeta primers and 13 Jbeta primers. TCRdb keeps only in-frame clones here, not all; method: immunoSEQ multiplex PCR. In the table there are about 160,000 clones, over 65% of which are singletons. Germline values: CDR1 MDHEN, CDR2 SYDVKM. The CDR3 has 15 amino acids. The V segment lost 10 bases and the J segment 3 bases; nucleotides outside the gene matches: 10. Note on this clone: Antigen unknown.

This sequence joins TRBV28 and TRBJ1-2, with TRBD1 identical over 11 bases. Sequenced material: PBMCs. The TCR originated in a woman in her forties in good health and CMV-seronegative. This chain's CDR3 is CATPSRDRGYYGYTF. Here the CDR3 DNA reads TGTGCCACCCCCTCAAGGGACAGGGGGTACTATGGCTACACCTTC.